The clone carrying this T cell receptor beta chain was observed a few times. Sorting based on CD45RO/CCR7/CD25/CD127/CD95/CD27 separated CD4+ naive, central memory, regulatory and stem cell-like memory cells. The record originates from a study of beta chain features in type 1 diabetes. Every bit of the isolated RNA underwent reverse transcription, so sequencing read expressed TCRB transcripts. TCRdb's copy holds only in-frame clones and misses some; the assay was immunoSEQ multiplex PCR. The data contain some 410,000 clones, 14% of them singletons. The clonotype originates from a man younger than 45 in good health. Sequencing input: naive CD4+ T cells from blood.

The CDR3 reads CSGLRGDTQYF. The CDR3 bases are TGCAGCGGCCTCAGGGGAGATACGCAGTATTTT. V is TRBV29-1 and J is TRBJ2-3; maybe TRBD1 (6 bases). Germline CDR1 SQVTM, CDR2 ANQGSEA. The V end lost 7 bases, the J end lost 5 bases, and 10 bases lay between the germline ends. This CDR3 comprises 11 residues.